Each of the 3 T cell receptor beta chains below was sequenced from the same sample in a study of blood T cell repertoires in COVID-19 (dated by TCRdb to about 2020). Libraries were constructed by the immunoSEQ multiplex PCR assay. TCRdb mirrors the immuneACCESS table, restricted to in-frame sequences. Some clones are absent from its copies; in checked studies, under half trace to an unresolved V gene, and the reason for the others is unknown. The sample yields 45,000 or so clones; around 90% were counted once. 20% to 30% of the sample is taken by the ten largest. Specimen: peripheral blood. The receptors stem from a woman over 75 in a cohort sampled during active or convalescent COVID-19.

This chain joins TRBV7-3 and TRBJ2-3; maybe TRBD2 (6 bases). Deletions cut 0 bases from V and 6 bases from J, with 13 bases between. This CDR3 is 15 amino acids long. Germline V CDR1 and CDR2: SGHTA, FQGTGA. The CDR3 nucleotides read TGTGCCAGCAGCTTAACTAGCGGTTCGGGGGATACGCAGTATTTT. It specifies CASSLTSGSGDTQYF. Using reference TRBV7-3 and TRBJ2-3 for the parts outside the CDR3, the full variable domain is GAGVSQTPSNKVTEKGKYVELRCDPISGHTALYWYRQSLGQGPEFLIYFQGTGAADDSGLPNDRFFAVRPEGSVSTLKIQRTERGDSAVYLCASSLTSGSGDTQYFGPGTRLTVL.

The rearrangement joins TRBV7-2 to TRBJ2-6; tentatively, D is TRBD1 (6 bases). Germline V gene sequence: CDR1 SGHTA, CDR2 FQGNSA. V shed 5 bases and J shed 4 bases, with 12 bases lying between them. The CDR3 length is 15 residues. DNA of the CDR3: TGTGCCAGCAGCCCAGGGGTAACCGGGGCCAACGTCCTGACTTTC. Translated: CASSPGVTGANVLTF.

This chain joins TRBV7-6 and TRBJ1-1; the D gene is possibly TRBD1 (5 bases). V was cut by 1 base and J by 11 bases, with 8 bases left in between. The CDR3 has 11 residues. Germline V CDR1 and CDR2: SGHVS, FNYEAQ. CDR3 nucleotides: TGTGCCAGCAGCTTAGGCGGGGACGCTTTCTTT. Protein: CASSLGGDAFF.